This T cell receptor (beta chain) was observed in a study of chemoradiotherapy in HPV16-positive cancers. Study findings and constraints: The functional HPV-specific definition rests on just a couple of HPV16-positive patients.

The CDR3 contains 14 residues. The germline V gene encodes CDR1 LNHNV and CDR2 YYDKDF (reference sequence). Trimming left V 0 bases short and J 8 bases short, with 13 bases between. In regard to this clone: Antigen: not known.

Assay used: immunoSEQ multiplex PCR; TCRdb lists only in-frame clones, some missing. This table has some 5,000 clones, about 92% appearing once. The chain has TRBV15 and TRBJ1-2; no firm D call. The sample was taken from a patient who underwent chemoradiotherapy. This receptor was obtained from a human donor with HPV-associated anogenital cancer. CDR3 DNA: TGTGCCACCAGCAGAGATCTTTCCCTACAGGGCTACACCTTC. Amino acid sequence: CATSRDLSLQGYTF.